The text below deals with one TCR beta chain. MiXCR, applied by TCRdb to the 5' RACE reads, yields one record per CDR3 protein. Of 100,000 to 150,000 distinct CDR3 sequences listed, about 8.2% are singletons. The CDR3 contains 14 residues. V lost 0 bases to trimming and J lost 10 bases, with 16 bases between them. CDR1 is DFQATT, CDR2 SNEGSKA, per germline (reference sequence). This entry belongs to a study of T cells after yellow fever vaccination. The receptor was derived from a man younger than 35 who received the YFV17D yellow fever vaccine. Sequencing used CD8+ T cells sorted from PBMCs, obtained on the day of the yellow fever booster vaccination. The V gene is TRBV20-1, the J gene TRBJ2-1; D possibly matches TRBD1 or TRBD2 (5 bases each). In nucleotides, the CDR3 is TGCAGTGCTAGAGATTTGGGGACGTTCGGAGAGCAGTTCTTC. The encoded protein is CSARDLGTFGEQFF.